This passage covers 29 T cell receptor beta chains from one sample sequenced in a study of PD-1 blockade in classical Hodgkin lymphoma. Only in-frame clones appear in the TCRdb table, and some are missing; sequencing was by immunoSEQ multiplex PCR. The sample has over 90,000 clones, roughly nine tenths seen once; the top ten hold roughly a tenth. Autologous stem cell transplantation was followed by relapse in every patient, and brentuximab vedotin exposure varied. This specimen consisted of peripheral blood mononuclear cells (PBMCs), obtained before the second cycle of nivolumab. The receptors derive from a human donor with classical Hodgkin lymphoma.

In its sample, this clone was seen a few times. This sequence joins TRBV27 and TRBJ1-5; D unresolved. Germline loops: CDR1 MNHEY, CDR2 SMNVEV (reference sequence). The CDR3 is made up of 13 amino acids. Trimming stripped 6 bases from V and 1 base from J, with 7 bases between. This chain's CDR3 is CASRLSSNQPQHF. The CDR3 region has the DNA TGTGCCAGCAGGCTTTCAAGCAATCAGCCCCAGCATTTT.

This clone was observed a few times. The genes are TRBV18 and TRBJ2-1, with 7 bases matching TRBD2. Looked up from germline, CDR1 is KGHSH and CDR2 is LQKENI. Losses at the gene ends were 7 bases for V and 7 bases for J; bases not matched to a gene: 10. CDR3 size: 14 residues. This chain's CDR3 is CASFALGRENEQFF. In DNA form, the CDR3 reads TGTGCCAGCTTCGCCCTTGGGCGGGAGAATGAGCAGTTCTTC.

The chain employs TRBV29-1 and TRBJ2-7; D not resolved. This CDR3 spans 14 amino acids. CDR1 and CDR2 from the germline V gene are SQVTM and ANQGSEA. Trimming shortened V by 7 bases and J by 2 bases, and 18 bases separated the two germline ends. CDR3 DNA sequence: TGCAGCGCCGGTCGTATCCGGACGACCTACGAGCAGTACTTC. Amino acids: CSAGRIRTTYEQYF.

This chain uses TRBV29-1 with TRBJ2-5, with 8 bases lining up with TRBD1. CDR1 and CDR2 (germline): SQVTM, ANQGSEA. V trimming: 6 bases; J trimming: 5 bases; junction bases outside the gene matches: 11. This CDR3 region has 14 residues. Here the CDR3 DNA reads TGCAGCGTGGTCTCGGACAGGGTCACCGAGACCCAGTACTTC. Protein: CSVVSDRVTETQYF.

This clone occurred a few times. This chain uses TRBV11-2 with TRBJ2-7, with TRBD1 matching 9 bases. Looked up from germline, CDR1 is SGHAT and CDR2 is FQNNGV. V shed 3 bases, J shed 6 bases, and the junction held 6 bases outside the gene matches. The CDR3 loop spans 14 amino acids. The CDR3 sequence is CASSLGTGTLEQYF. The CDR3 bases are TGTGCCAGCAGCTTGGGGACAGGGACCCTCGAGCAGTACTTC.

The chain joins TRBV14 to TRBJ2-3; 11 bases match TRBD2. The germline V gene encodes CDR1 SGHDN and CDR2 FVKESK. This CDR3 spans 16 amino acids. Trimming took 4 bases from V and 4 from J; bases not matched to a gene: 7. In nucleotides, the CDR3 is TGTGCCAGCAGCCGGTTACTAGCGGGGGCGTCAGATACGCAGTATTTT. Amino acid sequence: CASSRLLAGASDTQYF.

The chain carries TRBV7-8 and TRBJ2-3, with a possible D match to TRBD1 (6 bases). V lost 5 bases and J 0 bases, leaving 12 bases between the germline ends. CDR1 SGHVS and CDR2 FQNEAQ come from the germline V gene. The CDR3 runs to 15 residues. CDR3 region: CASSPLRGSTDTQYF. DNA of the CDR3: TGTGCCAGCAGCCCCTTAAGGGGGAGCACAGATACGCAGTATTTT.

This clone has only one observation. The chain couples TRBV5-4 to TRBJ1-1, with a tentative D call TRBD1 (6 bases). Trimming cost V 1 base and J 7 bases, with 11 bases left between them. Germline CDR1 SGHNT, CDR2 YYREEE (reference sequence). CDR3 length equals 13 residues. The CDR3 reads CASSLTGWDEAFF. CDR3 sequence (DNA): TGTGCCAGCAGCTTGACAGGGTGGGATGAAGCTTTCTTT. Full variable domain (missing parts from reference TRBV5-4 and TRBJ1-1): ETGVTQSPTHLIKTRGQQVTLRCSSQSGHNTVSWYQQALGQGPQFIFQYYREEENGRGNFPPRFSGLQFPNYSSELNVNALELDDSALYLCASSLTGWDEAFFGQGTRLTVV.

The rearrangement links TRBV2 to TRBJ2-1, with 8 bases that match TRBD1. This CDR3 is built from 13 residues. The trim removed 6 bases at V and 7 bases at J, leaving 5 bases unmatched. Germline V gene data show CDR1 as SNHLY and CDR2 as FYNNEI. CDR3 residues: CASRTRTGNEQFF. The CDR3 nucleotides read TGTGCCAGCAGGACCCGGACAGGGAATGAGCAGTTCTTC.

This clone was recorded a few times. This chain uses TRBV27 with TRBJ1-6; D gene ambiguous. The CDR3 consists of 13 residues. V lost 1 base to trimming and J lost 9 bases, with 7 bases between them. CDR1 and CDR2 (germline): MNHEY, SMNVEV (reference sequence). The CDR3 loop is CASSLLEGSPLHF. CDR3 coding DNA: TGTGCCAGCAGTTTATTGGAGGGTTCACCCCTCCACTTT.

The rearrangement uses TRBV5-4 and TRBJ2-1; TRBD2 aligns across 7 bases. The V segment lost 4 bases and the J segment 8 bases; nucleotides outside the gene matches: 9. The CDR3 totals 14 residues. Per germline, CDR1 SGHNT and CDR2 YYREEE (reference sequence). The CDR3 DNA reads TGTGCCAGCAGCACGCGGACTAGACTTTATGAGCAGTTCTTC. Its protein is CASSTRTRLYEQFF.

This clone was seen only once. The chain couples TRBV6-6 to TRBJ1-1, with D possibly matching TRBD1 (5 bases). The germline V gene encodes CDR1 MNHNY and CDR2 SVGAGI (reference sequence). The CDR3 loop spans 13 amino acids. Trimming removed 7 bases at V and 3 bases at J, with 12 bases between. The CDR3 is CASTLGVYTEAFF. The CDR3 nucleotides are TGTGCCAGCACCCTGGGGGTTTACACTGAAGCTTTCTTT.

The chain uses TRBV2 and TRBJ2-7; no reliable D call. Germline V gene lookup returns CDR1 SNHLY and CDR2 FYNNEI. The ends were cut back, 7 bases at V and 1 base at J, with 8 bases in the middle. This CDR3 spans 12 amino acids. The CDR3 DNA reads TGTGCCAGCACGGTTATTTCCTACGAGCAGTACTTC. It yields the protein CASTVISYEQYF. Together with reference TRBV2 and TRBJ2-7, the CDR3 gives the full variable domain: EPEVTQTPSHQVTQMGQEVILRCVPISNHLYFYWYRQILGQKVEFLVSFYNNEISEKSEIFDDQFSVERPDGSNFTLKIRSTKLEDSAMYFCASTVISYEQYFGPGTRLTVT.

This rearrangement joins TRBV7-9 to TRBJ2-2; D gene ambiguous. The CDR3 is made up of 12 amino acids. The germline V and J ends were trimmed by 1 base and 9 bases, with 6 bases remaining between them. From germline, CDR1 is SEHNR and CDR2 FQNEAQ (reference sequence). The DNA of the CDR3 is TGTGCCAGCAGCTTAGTCGTTCGGGAGCTGTTTTTT. Its protein product is CASSLVVRELFF. Variable domain in full (rest from reference TRBV7-9 and TRBJ2-2): DTGVSQNPRHKITKRGQNVTFRCDPISEHNRLYWYRQTLGQGPEFLTYFQNEAQLEKSRLLSDRFSAERPKGSFSTLEIQRTEQGDSAMYLCASSLVVRELFFGEGSRLTVL.

The rearrangement links TRBV7-2 to TRBJ2-7; D is possibly TRBD1 (5 bases). Trimming pared 1 base from V and 4 bases from J, leaving 23 bases between. This CDR3 has 18 amino acids. Germline values: CDR1 SGHTA, CDR2 FQGNSA. The CDR3: CASSLVSPSTAPRYEQYF. CDR3 in DNA: TGTGCCAGCAGCTTAGTGTCCCCCTCGACAGCGCCTAGATACGAGCAGTACTTC.

This clone was counted only a few times. This chain uses TRBV5-6 with TRBJ1-2; a possible D gene is TRBD1 (6 bases). From germline, CDR1 is SGHDT and CDR2 YYEEEE. Trimming cost V 4 bases and J 5 bases, with 12 bases left between them. The length of the CDR3 is 13 residues. The CDR3: CASSLQGQYGYTF. CDR3 sequence (DNA): TGTGCCAGCAGCCTACAGGGTCAGTATGGCTACACCTTC.

The chain joins TRBV5-4 to TRBJ1-1, with D unresolved. The V gene's germline CDR1 is SGHNT and CDR2 YYREEE (reference sequence). The CDR3 has 13 residues. V dropped 5 bases and J dropped 5 bases, with 13 bases sitting between them. The CDR3 loop is CASRIKGGTEAFF. The CDR3 nucleotides read TGTGCCAGCAGGATCAAGGGTGGTACTGAAGCTTTCTTT.

The chain employs TRBV7-9 and TRBJ2-3; 7 bases agree with TRBD2. The germline gives CDR1 SEHNR, CDR2 FQNEAQ (reference sequence). This CDR3 is 15 amino acids long. V lost 0 bases to trimming and J lost 4 bases; unmatched junction nucleotides: 4. The CDR3 coding sequence is TGTGCCAGCAGCTTAGCGGGAGGGAATCCAGATACGCAGTATTTT. As protein: CASSLAGGNPDTQYF.

This chain connects TRBV27 to TRBJ2-5; D is unresolved. The CDR3 consists of 13 residues. CDR1 is MNHEY and CDR2 is SMNVEV in the germline V gene (reference sequence). V was clipped by 8 bases and J by 3 bases, with 13 bases between them. The CDR3 sequence: CASLATAKETQYF. In DNA, the CDR3 is TGTGCCAGCCTCGCAACCGCAAAAGAGACCCAGTACTTC.

The V and J genes are TRBV30 and TRBJ1-4, with D unresolved. CDR3 length: 13 amino acids. In germline, CDR1 is GTSNPN, CDR2 SVGIG (reference sequence). V lost 0 bases, J lost 8 bases, and 10 bases lay in between. The CDR3 sequence: CAWSVARREKLFF. The CDR3 DNA reads TGTGCCTGGAGTGTAGCCAGGAGAGAAAAACTGTTTTTT.

The chain employs TRBV7-6 and TRBJ2-1; 7 bases are a match to TRBD2. V shed 4 bases, J shed 16 bases, and the junction held 7 bases outside the gene matches. The CDR3 runs to 11 residues. Germline CDR1 SGHVS, CDR2 FNYEAQ. CDR3 sequence reads: CASSYTGLLFF. CDR3 nucleotide sequence: TGTGCCAGCAGCTATACGGGACTATTATTCTTC.

J is TRBJ2-5 and V is TRBV9; 7 bases match TRBD2. With V trimmed by 6 bases and J by 2 bases, 16 bases remained unmatched. The CDR3 contains 17 residues. Germline CDR1 reads SGDLS; CDR2 reads YYNGEE. Here the CDR3 reads CASKYKFERGPQETQYF. In nucleotides, the CDR3 is TGTGCCAGCAAGTACAAATTTGAGCGGGGACCGCAAGAGACCCAGTACTTC.

The chain joins TRBV5-6 to TRBJ2-5; D might be TRBD2 (6 bases). Germline V gives CDR1 SGHDT, CDR2 YYEEEE. The V end was cut by 4 bases, the J end by 5 bases, with 21 bases between. There are 16 residues in the CDR3. The CDR3 region has the DNA TGTGCCAGCAGCCCCATTGGGGGGTTTCTGGGGGAGACCCAGTACTTC. Its protein is CASSPIGGFLGETQYF.

The chain recombines TRBV7-8 with TRBJ2-7; 7 bases match TRBD1. The J segment lost 6 bases and the V segment lost 1 base, leaving 6 bases of the junction unmatched. The CDR3 covers 14 residues. Germline V gene sequence: CDR1 SGHVS, CDR2 FQNEAQ. The CDR3 region has the DNA TGTGCCAGCAGCTTAGGTGCAGGGGGTCGCGAGCAGTACTTC. Encoded protein: CASSLGAGGREQYF.

The CDR3 loop is CASSPPSGDGNTIYF. The CDR3 region has the DNA TGTGCCAGCAGCCCGCCCTCGGGAGACGGAAACACCATATATTTT. The chain joins TRBV5-8 to TRBJ1-3; D is ambiguous. The germline CDR1 and CDR2 sequences are SGHTS and YDEGEE. The CDR3 has 15 amino acids. V was clipped by 4 bases and J by 4 bases, with 15 bases between them. Full variable domain (outside the CDR3, taken from reference TRBV5-8 and TRBJ1-3): EAGVTQSPTHLIKTRGQQATLRCSPISGHTSVYWYQQALGLGLQFLLWYDEGEERNRGNFPPRFSGRQFPNYSSELNVNALELEDSALYLCASSPPSGDGNTIYFGEGSWLTVV.

The chain carries TRBV4-1 and TRBJ2-3; 7 bases map to TRBD1. This CDR3 contains 16 residues. Germline values: CDR1 MGHRA, CDR2 YSYEKL. V shed 1 base and J 0 bases; nucleotides not matched to a gene: 4. The CDR3 nucleotides are TGCGCCAGCAGCCAAGGTCCGACAGGGAGCACAGATACGCAGTATTTT. Translating it yields CASSQGPTGSTDTQYF.

This clone appeared a single time. The gene calls are TRBV11-2 and TRBJ2-7; 12 nucleotides align to TRBD2. The V segment lost 5 bases and the J segment 4 bases; nucleotides outside the gene matches: 3. The germline V gene encodes CDR1 SGHAT and CDR2 FQNNGV. This CDR3 is 14 amino acids long. The CDR3 DNA follows: TGTGCCAGCAGCCCGACTAGCGGGAGTTACGAGCAGTACTTC. This encodes CASSPTSGSYEQYF.

The rearrangement joins TRBV6-5 to TRBJ2-1; 9 nucleotides agree with TRBD1. This CDR3 contains 15 residues. V lost 2 bases and J lost 1; bases outside the gene matches: 0. The germline V gene encodes CDR1 MNHEY and CDR2 SVGAGI. This CDR3 reads CASSYGTGSYNEQFF. Written as DNA, the CDR3 is TGTGCCAGCAGTTACGGGACAGGGTCCTACAATGAGCAGTTCTTC.

The V gene is TRBV7-2, the J gene TRBJ2-5, with 8 bases identical to TRBD1. Germline values: CDR1 SGHTA, CDR2 FQGNSA. With V trimmed by 4 bases and J by 7 bases, 11 bases remained unmatched. The CDR3 has 15 residues. This CDR3 is CASSSRGQGAGTQYF. In nucleotides, the CDR3 is TGTGCCAGCAGCTCCCGAGGACAGGGTGCCGGGACCCAGTACTTC.